This T cell receptor beta chain was identified during a study of shared clonotypes between healthy human individuals. V gave up 6 bases and J gave up 0 bases, with 16 bases separating them. The germline CDR1 and CDR2 sequences are MDHEN and SYDVKM. This CDR3 has 16 amino acids. Repertoires were generated with immunoSEQ multiplex PCR, while TCRdb's copy carries only in-frame clones and drops some. The sample consists of over 2,000,000 clones, just under 95% of them appearing once. The naive CD8 subset, CD45RO-negative cells positively selected for CCR7, excluded terminally differentiated effector memory CD45RA+ cells.

The chain uses TRBV28 and TRBJ2-3; D is perhaps TRBD2 (6 bases). This clonotype was sampled from a man aged 18 to 29 in good health. Some clones in this sample may be carry-over from other donors' samples. The sequencing sample was made of naive CD8+ T cells from PBMCs. In DNA form, the CDR3 reads TGTGCCAGCAGCTCCGCTCGCGGGGCGAGCACAGATACGCAGTATTTT. Translating gives CASSSARGASTDTQYF.